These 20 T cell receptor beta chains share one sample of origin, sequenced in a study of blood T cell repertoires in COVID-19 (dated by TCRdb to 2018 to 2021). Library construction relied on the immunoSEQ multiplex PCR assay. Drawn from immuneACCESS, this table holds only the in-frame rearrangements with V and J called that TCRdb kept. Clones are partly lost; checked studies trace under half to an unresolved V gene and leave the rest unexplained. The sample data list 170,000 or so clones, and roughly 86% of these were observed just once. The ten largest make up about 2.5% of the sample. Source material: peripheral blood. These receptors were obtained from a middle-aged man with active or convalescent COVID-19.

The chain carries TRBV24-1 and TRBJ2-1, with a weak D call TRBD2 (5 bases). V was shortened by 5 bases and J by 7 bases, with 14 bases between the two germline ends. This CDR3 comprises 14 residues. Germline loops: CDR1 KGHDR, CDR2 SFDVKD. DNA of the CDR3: TGTGCCACCAGTGGCAAGAGCGGAGGAAATGAGCAGTTCTTC. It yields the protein CATSGKSGGNEQFF.

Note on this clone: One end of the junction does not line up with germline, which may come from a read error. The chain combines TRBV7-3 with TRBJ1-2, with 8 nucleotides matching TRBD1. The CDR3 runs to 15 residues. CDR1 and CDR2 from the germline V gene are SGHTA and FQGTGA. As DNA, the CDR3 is TGTGCCAACAGCACGGACAGGGAAACTAACTATGGCTACACCTTC. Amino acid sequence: CANSTDRETNYGYTF.

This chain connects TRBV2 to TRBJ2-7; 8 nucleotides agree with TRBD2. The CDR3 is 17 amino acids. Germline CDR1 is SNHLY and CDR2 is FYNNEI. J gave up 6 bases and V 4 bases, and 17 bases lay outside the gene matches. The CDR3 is CASSGYGQAGEVGEQYF. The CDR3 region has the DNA TGTGCCAGCAGTGGTTACGGTCAAGCGGGGGAGGTGGGCGAGCAGTACTTC.

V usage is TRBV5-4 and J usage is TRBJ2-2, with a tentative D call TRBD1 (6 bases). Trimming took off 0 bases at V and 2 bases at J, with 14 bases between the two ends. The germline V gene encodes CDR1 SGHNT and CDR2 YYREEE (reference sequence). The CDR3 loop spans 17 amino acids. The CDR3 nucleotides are TGTGCCAGCAGCTTGGTAGGTGGGGGCCTTAACACCGGGGAGCTGTTTTTT. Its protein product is CASSLVGGGLNTGELFF. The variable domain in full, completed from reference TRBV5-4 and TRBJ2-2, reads ETGVTQSPTHLIKTRGQQVTLRCSSQSGHNTVSWYQQALGQGPQFIFQYYREEENGRGNFPPRFSGLQFPNYSSELNVNALELDDSALYLCASSLVGGGLNTGELFFGEGSRLTVL.

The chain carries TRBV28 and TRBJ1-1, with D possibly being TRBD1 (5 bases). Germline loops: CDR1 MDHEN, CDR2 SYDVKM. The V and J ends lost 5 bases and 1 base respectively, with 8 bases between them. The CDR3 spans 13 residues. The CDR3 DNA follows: TGTGCCAGCAGTCGCACAGGGAACACTGAAGCTTTCTTT. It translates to CASSRTGNTEAFF.

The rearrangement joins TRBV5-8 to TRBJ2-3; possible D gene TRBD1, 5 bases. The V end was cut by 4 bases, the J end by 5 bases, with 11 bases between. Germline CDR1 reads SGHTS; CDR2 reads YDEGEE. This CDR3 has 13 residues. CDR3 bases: TGTGCCAGCAGCAAACAGGTTTTAGATACGCAGTATTTT. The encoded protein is CASSKQVLDTQYF.

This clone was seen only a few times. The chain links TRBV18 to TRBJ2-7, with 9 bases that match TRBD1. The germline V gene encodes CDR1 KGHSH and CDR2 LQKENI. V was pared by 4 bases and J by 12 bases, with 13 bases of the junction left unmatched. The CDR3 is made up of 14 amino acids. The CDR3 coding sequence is TGTGCCAGCTCACATGGGACAGGGTCTTGGGAACTGTACTTC. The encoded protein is CASSHGTGSWELYF. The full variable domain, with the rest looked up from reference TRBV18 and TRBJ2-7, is NAGVMQNPRHLVRRRGQEARLRCSPMKGHSHVYWYRQLPEEGLKFMVYLQKENIIDESGMPKERFSAEFPKEGPSILRIQQVVRGDSAAYFCASSHGTGSWELYFGPGTRLTVT.

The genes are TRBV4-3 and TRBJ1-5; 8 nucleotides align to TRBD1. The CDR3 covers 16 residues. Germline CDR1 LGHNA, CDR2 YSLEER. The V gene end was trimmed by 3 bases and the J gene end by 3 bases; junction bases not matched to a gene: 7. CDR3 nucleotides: TGCGCCAGCAGCCACAACAGGGGGACGGACAATCAGCCCCAGCATTTT. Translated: CASSHNRGTDNQPQHF.

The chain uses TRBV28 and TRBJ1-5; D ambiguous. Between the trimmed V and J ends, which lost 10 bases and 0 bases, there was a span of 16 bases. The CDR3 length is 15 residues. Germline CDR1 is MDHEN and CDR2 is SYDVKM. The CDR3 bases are TGTGCCACGGACGGCGGGTCCTATAGCAATCAGCCCCAGCATTTT. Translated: CATDGGSYSNQPQHF. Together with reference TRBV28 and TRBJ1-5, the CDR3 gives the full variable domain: DVKVTQSSRYLVKRTGEKVFLECVQDMDHENMFWYRQDPGLGLRLIYFSYDVKMKEKGDIPEGYSVSREKKERFSLILESASTNQTSMYLCATDGGSYSNQPQHFGDGTRLSIL.

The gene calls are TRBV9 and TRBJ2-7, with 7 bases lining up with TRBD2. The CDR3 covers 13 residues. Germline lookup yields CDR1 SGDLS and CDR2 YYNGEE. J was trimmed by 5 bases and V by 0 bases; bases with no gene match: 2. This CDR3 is CASSVGLADEQYF. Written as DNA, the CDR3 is TGTGCCAGCAGCGTAGGACTAGCAGACGAGCAGTACTTC.

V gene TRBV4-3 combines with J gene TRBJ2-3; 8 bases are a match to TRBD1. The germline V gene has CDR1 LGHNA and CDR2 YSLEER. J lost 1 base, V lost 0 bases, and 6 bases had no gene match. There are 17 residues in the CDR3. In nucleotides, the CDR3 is TGCGCCAGCAGCCAAGATTCAGGGGGCCCGGGCACAGATACGCAGTATTTT. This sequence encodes CASSQDSGGPGTDTQYF.

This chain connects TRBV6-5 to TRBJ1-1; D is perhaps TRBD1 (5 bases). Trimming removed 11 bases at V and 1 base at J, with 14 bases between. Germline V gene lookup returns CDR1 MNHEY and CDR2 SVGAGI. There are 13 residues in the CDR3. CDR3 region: CAVRQLTNTEAFF. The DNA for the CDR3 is TGTGCCGTCCGACAGCTTACGAACACTGAAGCTTTCTTT.

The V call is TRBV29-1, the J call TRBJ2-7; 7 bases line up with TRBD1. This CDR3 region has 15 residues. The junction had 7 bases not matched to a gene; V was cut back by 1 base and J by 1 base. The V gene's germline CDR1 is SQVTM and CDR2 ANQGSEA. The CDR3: CSVEGGQDQSYEQYF. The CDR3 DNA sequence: TGCAGCGTTGAAGGCGGACAGGACCAATCCTACGAGCAGTACTTC.

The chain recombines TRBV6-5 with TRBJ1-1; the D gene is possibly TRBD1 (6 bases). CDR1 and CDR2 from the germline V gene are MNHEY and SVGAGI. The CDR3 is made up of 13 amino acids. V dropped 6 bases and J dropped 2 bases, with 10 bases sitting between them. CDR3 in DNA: TGTGCCAGCAGCGGGACACCAAACACTGAAGCTTTCTTT. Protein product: CASSGTPNTEAFF.

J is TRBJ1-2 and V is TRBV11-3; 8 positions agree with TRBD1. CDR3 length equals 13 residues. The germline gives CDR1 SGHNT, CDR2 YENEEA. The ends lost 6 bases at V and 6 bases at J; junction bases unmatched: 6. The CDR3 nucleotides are TGTGCCAGCAGTCTCACAGGGGGAGATGGCTACACCTTC. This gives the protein CASSLTGGDGYTF.

CDR3 in amino acids: CASSQGLAGRYNEQFF. For the CDR3, the DNA is TGTGCCAGCAGCCAGGGACTAGCGGGACGTTACAATGAGCAGTTCTTC. This rearrangement joins TRBV3-1 (or the pseudogene TRBV3-2) to TRBJ2-1; 13 bases align to TRBD2. This CDR3 is built from 16 residues. Germline V lookup: CDR1 LGHDT, CDR2 YNNKEL (reference sequence). After removal of 3 bases from V and 4 bases from J, the junction contained 3 bases not matched to a gene.

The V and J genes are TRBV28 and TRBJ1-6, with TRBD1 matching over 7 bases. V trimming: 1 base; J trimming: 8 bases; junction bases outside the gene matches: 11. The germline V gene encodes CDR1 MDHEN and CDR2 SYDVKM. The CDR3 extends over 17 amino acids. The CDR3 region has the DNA TGTGCCAGCAGTTTATCCGGGACAGCATGGGCTGATTCACCCCTCCACTTT. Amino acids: CASSLSGTAWADSPLHF.

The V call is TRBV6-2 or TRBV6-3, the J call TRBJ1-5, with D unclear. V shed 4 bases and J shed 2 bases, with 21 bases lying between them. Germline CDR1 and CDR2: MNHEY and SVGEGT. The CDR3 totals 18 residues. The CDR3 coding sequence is TGTGCCAGCAGTTCGTCCGACCGGGCGCCGAGGGGCAATCAGCCCCAGCATTTT. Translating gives CASSSSDRAPRGNQPQHF.

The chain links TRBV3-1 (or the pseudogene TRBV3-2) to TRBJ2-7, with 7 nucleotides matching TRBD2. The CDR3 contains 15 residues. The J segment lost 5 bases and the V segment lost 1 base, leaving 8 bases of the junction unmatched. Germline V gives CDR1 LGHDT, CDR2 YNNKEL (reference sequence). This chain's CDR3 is CASSQVLRGGDEQYF. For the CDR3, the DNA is TGTGCCAGCAGCCAAGTTTTGAGGGGAGGGGACGAGCAGTACTTC.

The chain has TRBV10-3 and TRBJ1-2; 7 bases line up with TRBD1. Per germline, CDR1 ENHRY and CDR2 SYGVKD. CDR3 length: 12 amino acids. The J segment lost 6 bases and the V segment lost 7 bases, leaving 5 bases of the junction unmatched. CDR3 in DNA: TGTGCCATCACAGGGACAGACGATGGCTACACCTTC. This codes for CAITGTDDGYTF.